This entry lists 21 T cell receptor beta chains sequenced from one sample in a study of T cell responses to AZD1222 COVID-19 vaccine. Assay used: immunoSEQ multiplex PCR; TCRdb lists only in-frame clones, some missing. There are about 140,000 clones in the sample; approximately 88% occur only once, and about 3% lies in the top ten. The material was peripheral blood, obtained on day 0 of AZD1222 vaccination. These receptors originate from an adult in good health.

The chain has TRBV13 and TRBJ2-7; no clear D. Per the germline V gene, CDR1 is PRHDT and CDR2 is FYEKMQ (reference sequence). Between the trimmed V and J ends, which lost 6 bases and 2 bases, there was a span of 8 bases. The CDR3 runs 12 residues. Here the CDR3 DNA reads TGTGCCAGCAGTTCCAGTGCCTACGAGCAGTACTTC. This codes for CASSSSAYEQYF.

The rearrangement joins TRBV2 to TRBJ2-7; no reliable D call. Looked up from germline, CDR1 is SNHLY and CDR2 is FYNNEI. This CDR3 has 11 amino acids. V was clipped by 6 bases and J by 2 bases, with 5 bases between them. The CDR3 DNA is TGTGCCAGCAGCTACCCCTACGAGCAGTACTTC. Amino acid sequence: CASSYPYEQYF.

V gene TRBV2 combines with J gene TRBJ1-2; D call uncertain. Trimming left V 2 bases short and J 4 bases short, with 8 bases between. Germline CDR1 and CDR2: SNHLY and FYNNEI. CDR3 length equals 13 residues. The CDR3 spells CASSERQVYGYTF. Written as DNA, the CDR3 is TGTGCCAGCAGTGAAAGGCAGGTCTATGGCTACACCTTC.

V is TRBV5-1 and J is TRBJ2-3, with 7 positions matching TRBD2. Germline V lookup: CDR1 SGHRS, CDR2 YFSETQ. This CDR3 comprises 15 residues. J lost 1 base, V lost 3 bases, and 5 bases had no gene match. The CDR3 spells CASSYGRSGTDTQYF. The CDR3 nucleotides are TGCGCCAGCAGCTACGGGAGGAGCGGCACAGATACGCAGTATTTT. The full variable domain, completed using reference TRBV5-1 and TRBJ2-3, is KAGVTQTPRYLIKTRGQQVTLSCSPISGHRSVSWYQQTPGQGLQFLFEYFSETQRNKGNFPGRFSGRQFSNSRSEMNVSTLELGDSALYLCASSYGRSGTDTQYFGPGTRLTVL.

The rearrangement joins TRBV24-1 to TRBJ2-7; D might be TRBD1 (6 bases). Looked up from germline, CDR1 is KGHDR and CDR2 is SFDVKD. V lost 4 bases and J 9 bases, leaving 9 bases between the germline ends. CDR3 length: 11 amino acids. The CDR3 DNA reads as TGTGCCACCAGTGAAGGGGGATGGCAGTACTTC. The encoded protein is CATSEGGWQYF.

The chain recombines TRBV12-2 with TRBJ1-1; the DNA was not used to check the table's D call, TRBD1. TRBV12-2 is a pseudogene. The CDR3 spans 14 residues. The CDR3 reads CASRLGHLNTEAFF. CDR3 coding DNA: TGTGCAAGTCGCTTGGGACACTTGAACACTGAAGCTTTCTTT.

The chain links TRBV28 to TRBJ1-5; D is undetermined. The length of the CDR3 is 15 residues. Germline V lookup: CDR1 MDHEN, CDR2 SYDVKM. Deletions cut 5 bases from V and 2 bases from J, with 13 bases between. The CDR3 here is CASSGEKVGNQPQHF. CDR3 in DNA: TGTGCCAGCAGTGGGGAGAAAGTTGGCAATCAGCCCCAGCATTTT.

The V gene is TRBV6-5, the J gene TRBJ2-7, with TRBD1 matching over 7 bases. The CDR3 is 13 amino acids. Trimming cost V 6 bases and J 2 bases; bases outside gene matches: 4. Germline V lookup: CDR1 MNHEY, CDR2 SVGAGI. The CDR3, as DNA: TGTGCCAGCAGCGGGACAGCGGCCTACGAGCAGTACTTC. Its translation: CASSGTAAYEQYF.

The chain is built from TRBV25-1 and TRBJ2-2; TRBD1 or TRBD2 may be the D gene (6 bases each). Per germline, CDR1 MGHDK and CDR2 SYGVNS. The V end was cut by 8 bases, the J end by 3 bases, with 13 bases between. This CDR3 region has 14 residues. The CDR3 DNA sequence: TGTGCCAGCCGGCGGGACACTTACACCGGGGAGCTGTTTTTT. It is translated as CASRRDTYTGELFF.

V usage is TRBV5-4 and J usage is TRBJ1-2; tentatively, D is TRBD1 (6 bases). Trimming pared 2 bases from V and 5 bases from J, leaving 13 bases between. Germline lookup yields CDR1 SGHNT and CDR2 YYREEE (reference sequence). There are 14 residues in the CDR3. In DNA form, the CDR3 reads TGTGCCAGCAGCTTTGGACAGACCACATATGGCTACACCTTC. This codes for CASSFGQTTYGYTF. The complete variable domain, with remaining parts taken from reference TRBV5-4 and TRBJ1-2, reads ETGVTQSPTHLIKTRGQQVTLRCSSQSGHNTVSWYQQALGQGPQFIFQYYREEENGRGNFPPRFSGLQFPNYSSELNVNALELDDSALYLCASSFGQTTYGYTFGSGTRLTVV.

CDR3 amino acids: CASRLATGERTF. The DNA for the CDR3 is TGTGCAAGTCGCTTAGCCACAGGTGAGCGCACCTTC. V and J are TRBV12-2 and TRBJ1-2; the D call TRBD1 from the table was never checked on the DNA. TRBV12-2 represents a pseudogene. This CDR3 contains 12 residues.

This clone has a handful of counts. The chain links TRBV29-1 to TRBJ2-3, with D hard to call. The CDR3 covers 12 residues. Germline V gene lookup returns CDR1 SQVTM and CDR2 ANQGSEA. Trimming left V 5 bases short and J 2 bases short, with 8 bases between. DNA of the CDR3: TGCAGCGTTACGGCGTCCACAGATACGCAGTATTTT. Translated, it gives CSVTASTDTQYF.

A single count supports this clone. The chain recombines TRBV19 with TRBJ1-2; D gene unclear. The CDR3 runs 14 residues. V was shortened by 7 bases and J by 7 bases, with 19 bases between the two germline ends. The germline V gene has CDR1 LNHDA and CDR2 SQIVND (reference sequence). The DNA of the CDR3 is TGTGCCAGTACCCGTGGTACGCGGGAAGCTGGCTACACCTTC. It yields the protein CASTRGTREAGYTF.

The CDR3 DNA follows: TGTGCCAGCAGCTCCCTGGGTCTGTACCAAGAGACCCAGTACTTC. Its protein product is CASSSLGLYQETQYF. The chain links TRBV13 to TRBJ2-5; no clear D. Trimming removed 4 bases at V and 0 bases at J, with 12 bases between. The CDR3 runs 15 residues. Germline V gives CDR1 PRHDT, CDR2 FYEKMQ (reference sequence).

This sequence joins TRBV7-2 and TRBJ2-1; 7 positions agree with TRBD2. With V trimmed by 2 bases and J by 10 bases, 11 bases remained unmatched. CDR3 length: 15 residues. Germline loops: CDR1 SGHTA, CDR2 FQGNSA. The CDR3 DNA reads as TGTGCCAGCAGCTTACGACCGGGGGGAGCGCAAGAGCAGTTCTTC. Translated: CASSLRPGGAQEQFF.

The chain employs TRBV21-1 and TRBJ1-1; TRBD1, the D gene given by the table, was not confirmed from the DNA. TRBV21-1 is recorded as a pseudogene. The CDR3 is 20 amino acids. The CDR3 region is CASSKYFSMDRVELRTEAFF. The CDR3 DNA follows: TGTGCCAGCAGCAAATATTTTAGTATGGACAGGGTAGAATTGAGAACTGAAGCTTTCTTT.

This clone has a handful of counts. CDR3: CASSSTVSPSNYGYTF. In nucleotides, the CDR3 is TGTGCCAGCAGTTCCACGGTCAGTCCTTCTAACTATGGCTACACCTTC. The chain carries TRBV6-5 and TRBJ1-2, with D hard to call. The V gene lost 4 bases and the J gene lost 0 bases, with 15 bases spanning the gap. The CDR3 is 16 residues long. CDR1 MNHEY and CDR2 SVGAGI come from the germline V gene.

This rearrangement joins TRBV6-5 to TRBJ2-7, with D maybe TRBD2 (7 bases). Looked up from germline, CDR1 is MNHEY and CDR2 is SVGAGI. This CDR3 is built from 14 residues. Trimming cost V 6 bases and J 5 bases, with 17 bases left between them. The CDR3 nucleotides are TGTGCCAGCAGCCTCGGAGGGGGGGAGGACGAGCAGTACTTC. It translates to CASSLGGGEDEQYF.

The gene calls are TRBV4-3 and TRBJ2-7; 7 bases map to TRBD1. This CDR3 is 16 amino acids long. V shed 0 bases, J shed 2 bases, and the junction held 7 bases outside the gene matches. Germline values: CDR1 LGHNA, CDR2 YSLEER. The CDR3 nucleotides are TGCGCCAGCAGCCAAGACGGGCCAGGGGGTACCTACGAGCAGTACTTC. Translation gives CASSQDGPGGTYEQYF.

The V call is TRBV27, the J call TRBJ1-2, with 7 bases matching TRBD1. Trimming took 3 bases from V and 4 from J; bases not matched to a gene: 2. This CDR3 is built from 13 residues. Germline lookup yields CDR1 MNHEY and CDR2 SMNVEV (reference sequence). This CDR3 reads CASSFRGIYGYTF. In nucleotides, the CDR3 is TGTGCCAGCAGTTTCAGGGGGATCTATGGCTACACCTTC.

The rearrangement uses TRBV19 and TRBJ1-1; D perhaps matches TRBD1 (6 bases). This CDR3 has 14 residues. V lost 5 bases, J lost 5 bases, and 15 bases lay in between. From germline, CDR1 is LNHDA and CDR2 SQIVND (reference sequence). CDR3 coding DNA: TGTGCCAGTAGTCCCCGGACAGTTAATACTGAAGCTTTCTTT. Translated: CASSPRTVNTEAFF.